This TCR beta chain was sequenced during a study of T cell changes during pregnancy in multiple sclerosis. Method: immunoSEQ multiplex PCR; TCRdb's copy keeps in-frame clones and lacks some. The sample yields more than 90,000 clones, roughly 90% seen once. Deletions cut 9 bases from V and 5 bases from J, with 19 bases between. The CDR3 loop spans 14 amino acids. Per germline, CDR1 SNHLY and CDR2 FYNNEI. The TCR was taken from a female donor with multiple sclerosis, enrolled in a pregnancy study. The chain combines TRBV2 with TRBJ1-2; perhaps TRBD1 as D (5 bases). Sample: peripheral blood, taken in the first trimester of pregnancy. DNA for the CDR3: TGTGCCAGAAATACCAGGCGGGGGGGGTATGGCTACACCTTC. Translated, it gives CARNTRRGGYGYTF.